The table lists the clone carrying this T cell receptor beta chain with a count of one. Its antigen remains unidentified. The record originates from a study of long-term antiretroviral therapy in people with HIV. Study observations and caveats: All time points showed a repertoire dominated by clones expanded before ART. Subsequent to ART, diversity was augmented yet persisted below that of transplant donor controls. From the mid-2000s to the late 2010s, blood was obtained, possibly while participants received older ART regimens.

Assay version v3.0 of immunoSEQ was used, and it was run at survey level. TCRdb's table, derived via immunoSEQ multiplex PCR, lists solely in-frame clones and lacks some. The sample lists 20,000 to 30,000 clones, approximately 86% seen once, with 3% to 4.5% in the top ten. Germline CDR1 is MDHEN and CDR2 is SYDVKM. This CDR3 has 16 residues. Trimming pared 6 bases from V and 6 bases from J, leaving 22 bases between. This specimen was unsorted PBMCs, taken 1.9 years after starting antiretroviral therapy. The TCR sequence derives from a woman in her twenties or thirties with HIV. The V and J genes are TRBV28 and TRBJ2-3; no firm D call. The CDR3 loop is CASSPRTGIARDTQYF. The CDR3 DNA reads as TGTGCCAGCAGCCCCCGAACCGGCATCGCGAGGGATACGCAGTATTTT. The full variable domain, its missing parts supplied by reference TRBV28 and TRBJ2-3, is DVKVTQSSRYLVKRTGEKVFLECVQDMDHENMFWYRQDPGLGLRLIYFSYDVKMKEKGDIPEGYSVSREKKERFSLILESASTNQTSMYLCASSPRTGIARDTQYFGPGTRLTVL.